What follows is one T cell receptor beta chain and its context. This receptor's antigen is unknown. No quality values exist for individual bases; no much larger clone is one base distant. The library was obtained by PCR. Sequencing took place on an Illumina HiSeq 2500. To reduce PCR and sequencing biases, unique molecular identifiers were built into the TCR beta cDNA libraries. Per 1 to 10 million input T cells, some 500,000 cDNA molecules were obtained, such that each molecule approximated one T cell. The patient libraries were prepared and sequenced with the same protocol used for the earlier healthy control dataset. Within a given batch, samples were prepared together, multiplexed and sequenced on the same HiSeq lane. On the study's bioinformatics: Raw barcoded reads were processed with MIGEC, and single-read molecular identifier groups were discarded before consensus assembly and CDR3 extraction. VDJtools was used for post-analysis of the clonotype tables, with diversity normalized by down-sampling every dataset to the smallest sample size. Repertoire overlap clustering matched CDR3 amino acid but not nucleotide sequences to correct batch-related cross-sample contamination. TCRdb reran the public reads through fastp at Q25 and MiXCR, keeping productive beta chains. Rows are combined by CDR3 protein, so each entry shows the most common genes and DNA. TCRdb's processing, not the study's, gives the V and J calls here. The sample contains about 620,000 distinct CDR3 sequences, around 40% of them found a single time. Around 1.7% of the sample is held by the ten biggest clonotypes.

V is cut by 4 bases and J by 5 bases, and the space between the germline ends is 22 bases. Inclusive of the bounding cysteine and phenylalanine, the CDR3 is 16 residues long. Of all the DNA, just the CDR3 is kept, 48 bases in frame from base 1. The germline V gene sets CDR1 to SGHRS and CDR2 to YFSETQ. To demonstrate the VDJtools post-analysis software, the study profiled TCR beta repertoires from the peripheral blood of about a dozen young patients with multiple sclerosis. The patients with multiple sclerosis were children and adolescents between roughly 6 and 15 years of age. The data originate from a study of post-analysis software for immune sequencing data (dated by TCRdb to the mid-2010s). For context, the study as a whole: Relapsing-remitting, secondary progressive and progressive-relapsing multiple sclerosis were recorded as disease courses, and subtype annotation was lacking for some patients. The patient repertoires were set against ten to eleven previously published healthy control repertoires from donors whose ages ranged from roughly 6 to 27 years. A subset of samples was prepared in parallel using single-end sample barcoding, then pooled and co-amplified after Illumina adapter ligation. What the study reported, not specific to this receptor: A handful of TRBV segments, including TRBV5-6, TRBV5-1 and TRBV20-1, were significantly more frequent in patients than controls. Compared with controls, multiple sclerosis patients had significantly lower normalized Chao1 diversity, a finding suggesting substantial peripheral T-cell clonal expansion. The control group was slightly older than the multiple sclerosis patient group. Direct clustering with F measure showed strong co-clustering of samples prepared in the same batch, prompting a batch-effect correction.

This sequence uses TRBV5-1 and TRBJ2-7, and possibly TRBD2, on 6 matching bases. This sequence originates from a girl aged 5-17 years with multiple sclerosis. The sample consisted of blood. DNA sequence: TGCGCCAGCAGCCGGGAGACGTCCTCCTGGAGGAACGAGCAGTACTTC. Translated, this is CASSRETSSWRNEQYF.